This T cell receptor beta chain appears in the sequencing data of a study of blood T cells in healthy people across ages. A sample-barcoded 5' primer and a J-beta primer mix were used in a second PCR of about 6 to 11 cycles. TCRdb ran MiXCR on the 5' RACE reads and lists one entry per CDR3 protein. The sample shows about 400,000 distinct CDR3 sequences, approximately 51% of them seen only once. With 3 bases clipped from V and 11 bases from J, the junction kept 4 bases outside the gene matches. Looked up from germline, CDR1 is LGHNA and CDR2 is YSLEER. CDR3 length equals 13 residues. Study-level findings and limits: Across the age range, TCR beta diversity per million T cells fell in a roughly linear way. Naive CD4+ cell counts and diversity both ran higher in long-lived than in aged donors.

In regard to this clonotype: Its antigen is as yet unknown.

This sequence originates from a man aged 55 to 70 in good health. This chain links TRBV4-3 with TRBJ1-4; 9 bases match TRBD1. Sequencing was done on a sample of blood. The CDR3 reads CASSQGTGGKLFF. In nucleotides, the CDR3 is TGCGCCAGCAGCCAGGGTACAGGGGGCAAACTGTTTTTT.